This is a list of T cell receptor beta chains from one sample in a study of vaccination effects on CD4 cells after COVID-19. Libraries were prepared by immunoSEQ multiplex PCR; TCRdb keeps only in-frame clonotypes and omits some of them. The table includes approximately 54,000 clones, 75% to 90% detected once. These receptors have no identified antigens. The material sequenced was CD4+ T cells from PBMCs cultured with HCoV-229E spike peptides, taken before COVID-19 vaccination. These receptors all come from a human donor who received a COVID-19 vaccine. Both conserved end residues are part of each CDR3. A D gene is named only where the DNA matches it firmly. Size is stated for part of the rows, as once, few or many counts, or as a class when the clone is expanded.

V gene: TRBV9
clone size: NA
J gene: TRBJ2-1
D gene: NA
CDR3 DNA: TGTGCCAGCAGCCCTCGGACAGCCGAGCAGTTCTTC
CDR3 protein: CASSPRTAEQFF

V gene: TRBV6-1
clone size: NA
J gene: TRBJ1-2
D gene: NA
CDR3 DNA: TGTGCCAGCAGTGAGTGGACAGAGCTTAACTATGGCTACACCTTC
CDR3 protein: CASSEWTELNYGYTF

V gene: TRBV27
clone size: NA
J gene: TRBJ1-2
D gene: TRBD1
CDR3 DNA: TGTGCCAGCAGTCACTCCGGGACAGGGATTTCTAACTATGGCTACACCTTC
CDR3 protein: CASSHSGTGISNYGYTF

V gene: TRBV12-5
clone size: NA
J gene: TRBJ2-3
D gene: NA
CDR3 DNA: TGTGCTAGTGGACTGACAGCGACGCAGTATTTT
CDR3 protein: CASGLTATQYF

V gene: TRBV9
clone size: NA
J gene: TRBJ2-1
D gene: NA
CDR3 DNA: TGTGCCAGCAGCCGGAACAATGAGCAGTTCTTC
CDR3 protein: CASSRNNEQFF

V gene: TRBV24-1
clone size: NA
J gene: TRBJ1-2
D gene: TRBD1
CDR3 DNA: TGTGCCACCAGTGCCTCCGGGACAGGGGACTATGGCTACACCTTC
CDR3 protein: CATSASGTGDYGYTF

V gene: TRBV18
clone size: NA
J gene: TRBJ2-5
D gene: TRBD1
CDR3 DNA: TGTGCCAGCTCCCCGGGACAGGGGGGAGAGACCCAGTACTTC
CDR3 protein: CASSPGQGGETQYF

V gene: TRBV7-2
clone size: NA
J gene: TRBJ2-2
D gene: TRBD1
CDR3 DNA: TGTGCCAGCAGCCCAGACAGGGGAACCGGGGAGCTGTTTTTT
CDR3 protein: CASSPDRGTGELFF

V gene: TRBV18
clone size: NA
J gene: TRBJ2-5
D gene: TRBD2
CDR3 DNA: TGTGCCAGCTCACCGCGGGGGACGGAGACCCAGTACTTC
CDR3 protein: CASSPRGTETQYF

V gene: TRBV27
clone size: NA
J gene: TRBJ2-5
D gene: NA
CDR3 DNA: TGTGCCAGCAGTTTGAACAGGATCCAAGAGACCCAGTACTTC
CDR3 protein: CASSLNRIQETQYF

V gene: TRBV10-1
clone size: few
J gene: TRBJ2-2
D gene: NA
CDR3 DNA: TGCGCCAGCAGTGAGTACAGCTCCGGGGAGCTGTTTTTT
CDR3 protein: CASSEYSSGELFF

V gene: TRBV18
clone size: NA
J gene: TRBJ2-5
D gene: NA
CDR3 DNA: TGTGCCAGCTCACCCCAGCAGGCCGAAGAGACCCAGTACTTC
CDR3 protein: CASSPQQAEETQYF

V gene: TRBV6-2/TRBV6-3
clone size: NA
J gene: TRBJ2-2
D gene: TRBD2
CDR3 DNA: TGTGCCAGCAGTTACTCAGCGGGGGGGGCAAACACCGGGGAGCTGTTTTTT
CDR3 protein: CASSYSAGGANTGELFF

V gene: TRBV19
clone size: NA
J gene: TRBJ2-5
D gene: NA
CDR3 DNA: TGTGCCAGTAGTCCGGGGGACAGAGAGACCCAGTACTTC
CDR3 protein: CASSPGDRETQYF

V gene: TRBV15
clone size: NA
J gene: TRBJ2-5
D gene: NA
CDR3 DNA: TGTGCCACCAGCAGAGTTGGGTTTCTTGAGACCCAGTACTTC
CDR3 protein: CATSRVGFLETQYF

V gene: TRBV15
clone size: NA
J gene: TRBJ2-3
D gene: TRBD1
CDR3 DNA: TGTGCCACCAGCAGAAAGGACAGGGGGCGCCCAGATACGCAGTATTTT
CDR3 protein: CATSRKDRGRPDTQYF

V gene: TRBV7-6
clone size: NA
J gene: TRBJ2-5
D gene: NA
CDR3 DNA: TGTGCCAGCAGCTTAAAAGAGACCCAGTACTTC
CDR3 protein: CASSLKETQYF

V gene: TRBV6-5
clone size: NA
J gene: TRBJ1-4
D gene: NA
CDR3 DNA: TGTGCCAGCAGCGCAGGGTGGAGGGAAAAACTGTTTTTT
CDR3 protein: CASSAGWREKLFF

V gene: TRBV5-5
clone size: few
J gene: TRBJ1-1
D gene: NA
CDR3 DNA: TGTGCCAGCAGCTTGGGTAGGAACACTGAAGCTTTCTTT
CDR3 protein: CASSLGRNTEAFF

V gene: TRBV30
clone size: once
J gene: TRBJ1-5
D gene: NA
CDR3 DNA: TGTGCCTGGAGTGTGAGTCAGGGAAGTCAGCCCCAGCATTTT
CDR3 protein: CAWSVSQGSQPQHF

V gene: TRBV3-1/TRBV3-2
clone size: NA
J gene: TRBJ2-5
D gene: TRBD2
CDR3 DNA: TGTGCCAGCAGCCACCTAGCGGGGGGCTTACAAGAGACCCAGTACTTC
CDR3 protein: CASSHLAGGLQETQYF

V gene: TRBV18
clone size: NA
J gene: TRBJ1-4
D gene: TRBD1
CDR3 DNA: TGTGCCAGCTCACCACCGGACAGGGTGAATGAAAAACTGTTTTTT
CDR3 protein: CASSPPDRVNEKLFF

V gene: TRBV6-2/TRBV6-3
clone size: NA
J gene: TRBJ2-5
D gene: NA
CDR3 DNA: TGTGCCAGCAGTTACCACCCTGGTAGGGGCCCCCAAGAGACCCAGTACTTC
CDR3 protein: CASSYHPGRGPQETQYF